This TCR beta chain is drawn from a study of response to subunit inactivated influenza vaccine. Study-wide findings and caveats: The study's authors posited that every seasonal influenza vaccination enlists few new T cells.

As concerns this clonotype: Its target is unknown.

V lost 0 bases and J 1 base, leaving 10 bases between the germline ends. The CDR3 is 16 amino acids. The germline V gene encodes CDR1 MNHEY and CDR2 SVGAGI. TCRdb ran MiXCR on the RT-PCR reads and lists one entry per CDR3 protein. The repertoire holds roughly 570,000 distinct CDR3 sequences, with about 15% as singletons. The sequence was collected from a man aged 45-65 years who received an inactivated influenza vaccine. The specimen was PBMCs from blood, collected roughly 13 days after vaccination. This sequence joins TRBV6-5 and TRBJ2-1; D perhaps matches TRBD1 (6 bases). CDR3 nucleotides: TGTGCCAGCAGTTACTCTGGGACACCATCCTACAATGAGCAGTTCTTC. This gives the protein CASSYSGTPSYNEQFF.